This T cell receptor beta chain is from a study of CD8 T cells in Susac syndrome. Controls were drawn from healthy donors and were matched for age and sex. Bulk CD8+ and CD4+ cells came from magnetic negative isolation; CD8+ TEMRA by FACS. Notes on the study in general: The number of individuals included in the study's TCR sequencing and HLA analysis was acknowledged as relatively small.

Turning to this clonotype: The antigen is not known.

A quantity of about 0.5 to 1 ug RNA underwent reverse transcription using random hexamers. TCR beta CDR3 was amplified by immunoSEQ multiplex PCR. This amplification extended across 54 Vbeta and 13 Jbeta segments. One entry per CDR3 protein results from TCRdb running MiXCR on the immunoSEQ multiplex PCR reads. The sample holds some 180,000 distinct CDR3 sequences; roughly 94% are singletons and the top ten take 0.085% to 0.11%. The TCR originated in a human donor in good health. Sequencing input: CD4+ T cells from PBMCs.

CDR3 nucleotide sequence: TGTGCCAGCAGGTCGGTGGGAGGGCCAAATGAGCAGTTCTTC. Amino acids: CASRSVGGPNEQFF. The chain carries TRBV6-2 or TRBV6-3 and TRBJ2-1, with 7 bases that match TRBD2. CDR3 size: 14 residues. The trim removed 6 bases at V and 7 bases at J, leaving 9 bases unmatched. In germline, CDR1 is MNHEY, CDR2 SVGEGT.